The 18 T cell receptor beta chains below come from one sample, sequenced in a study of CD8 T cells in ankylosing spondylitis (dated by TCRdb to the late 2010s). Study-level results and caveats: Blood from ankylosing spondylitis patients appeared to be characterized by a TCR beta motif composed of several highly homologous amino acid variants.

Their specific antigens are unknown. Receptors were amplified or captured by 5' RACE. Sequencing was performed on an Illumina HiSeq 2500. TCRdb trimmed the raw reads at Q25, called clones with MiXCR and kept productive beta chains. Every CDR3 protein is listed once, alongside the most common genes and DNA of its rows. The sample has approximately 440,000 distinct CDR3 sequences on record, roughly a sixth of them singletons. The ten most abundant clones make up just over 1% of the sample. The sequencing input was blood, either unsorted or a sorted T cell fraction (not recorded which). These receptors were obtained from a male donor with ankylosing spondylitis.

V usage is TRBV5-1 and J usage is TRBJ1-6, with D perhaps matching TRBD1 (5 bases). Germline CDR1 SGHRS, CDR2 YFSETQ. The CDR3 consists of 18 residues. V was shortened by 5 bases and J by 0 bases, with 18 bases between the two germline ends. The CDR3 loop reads CASSPGPILTSYNSPLHF. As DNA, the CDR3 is TGCGCCAGCAGTCCGGGGCCGATACTAACCTCCTATAATTCACCCCTCCACTTT.

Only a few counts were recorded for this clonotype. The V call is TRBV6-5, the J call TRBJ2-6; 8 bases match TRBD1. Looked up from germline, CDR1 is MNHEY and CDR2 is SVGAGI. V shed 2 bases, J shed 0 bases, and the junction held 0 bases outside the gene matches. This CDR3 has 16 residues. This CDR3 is CASSYGQGSGANVLTF. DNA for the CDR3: TGTGCCAGCAGTTACGGACAGGGCTCTGGGGCCAACGTCCTGACTTTC.

CDR3 bases: TGCGCCAGCAGTGAGTCGGGACAGGGGGCGAGTGGCTACACCTTC. The encoded protein is CASSESGQGASGYTF. The gene calls are TRBV10-2 and TRBJ1-2, with 12 bases identical to TRBD1. The CDR3 is 15 residues long. Trimming cost V 0 bases and J 7 bases; bases outside gene matches: 3. Germline V gene lookup returns CDR1 WSHSY and CDR2 SAAADI.

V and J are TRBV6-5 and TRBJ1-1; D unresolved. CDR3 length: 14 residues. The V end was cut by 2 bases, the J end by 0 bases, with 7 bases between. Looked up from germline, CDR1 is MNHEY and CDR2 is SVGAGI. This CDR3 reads CASSYASMNTEAFF. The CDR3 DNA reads TGTGCCAGCAGTTACGCCAGCATGAACACTGAAGCTTTCTTT.

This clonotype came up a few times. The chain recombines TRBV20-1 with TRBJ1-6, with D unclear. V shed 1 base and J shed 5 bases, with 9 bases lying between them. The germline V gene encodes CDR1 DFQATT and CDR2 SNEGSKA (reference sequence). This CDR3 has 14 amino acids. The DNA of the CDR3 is TGCAGTGCTAGAGTTTCGTCGGATAATTCACCCCTCCACTTT. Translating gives CSARVSSDNSPLHF.

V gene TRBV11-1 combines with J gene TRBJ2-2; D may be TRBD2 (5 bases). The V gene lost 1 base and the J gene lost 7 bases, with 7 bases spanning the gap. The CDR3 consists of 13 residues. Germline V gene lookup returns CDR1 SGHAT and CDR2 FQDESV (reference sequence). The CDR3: CASSLDEGGELFF. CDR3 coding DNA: TGTGCCAGCAGCTTAGACGAGGGCGGGGAGCTGTTTTTT.

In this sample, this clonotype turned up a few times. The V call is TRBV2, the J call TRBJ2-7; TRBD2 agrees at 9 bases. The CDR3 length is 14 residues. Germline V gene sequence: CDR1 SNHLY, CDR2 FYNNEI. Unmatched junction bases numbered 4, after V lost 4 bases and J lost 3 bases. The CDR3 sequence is CASSGLAGHYEQYF. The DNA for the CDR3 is TGTGCCAGCAGTGGGCTAGCGGGGCACTACGAGCAGTACTTC.

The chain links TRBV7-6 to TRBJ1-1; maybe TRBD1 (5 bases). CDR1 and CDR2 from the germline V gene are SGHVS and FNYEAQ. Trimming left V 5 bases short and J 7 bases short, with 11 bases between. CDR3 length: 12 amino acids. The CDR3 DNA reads TGTGCCAGCAGCCCCCTAGACAGTGAAGCTTTCTTT. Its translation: CASSPLDSEAFF.

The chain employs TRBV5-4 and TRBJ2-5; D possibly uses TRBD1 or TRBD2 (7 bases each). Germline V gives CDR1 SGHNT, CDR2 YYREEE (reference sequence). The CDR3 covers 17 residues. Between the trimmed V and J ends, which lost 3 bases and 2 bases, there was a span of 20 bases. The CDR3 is CASSSRHRGAGQETQYF. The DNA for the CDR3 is TGTGCCAGCAGCTCCCGACACAGGGGAGCGGGGCAAGAGACCCAGTACTTC. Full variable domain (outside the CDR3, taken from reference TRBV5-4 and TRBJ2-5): ETGVTQSPTHLIKTRGQQVTLRCSSQSGHNTVSWYQQALGQGPQFIFQYYREEENGRGNFPPRFSGLQFPNYSSELNVNALELDDSALYLCASSSRHRGAGQETQYFGPGTRLLVL.

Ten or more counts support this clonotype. CDR3: CASSLGLAPSNTQYF. For the CDR3, the DNA is TGTGCCAGCAGTTTAGGGCTAGCGCCCTCGAATACGCAGTATTTT. V gene TRBV12-3 or TRBV12-4 combines with J gene TRBJ2-3; D is perhaps TRBD2 (6 bases). The length of the CDR3 is 15 residues. V was pared by 1 base and J by 7 bases, with 15 bases between.

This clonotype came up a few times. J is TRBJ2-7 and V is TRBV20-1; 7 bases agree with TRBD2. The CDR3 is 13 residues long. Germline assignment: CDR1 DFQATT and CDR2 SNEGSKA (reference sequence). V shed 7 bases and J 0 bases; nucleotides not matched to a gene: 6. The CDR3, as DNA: TGCAGTGGGAGGGGCGGGAGCTCCTACGAGCAGTACTTC. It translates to CSGRGGSSYEQYF.

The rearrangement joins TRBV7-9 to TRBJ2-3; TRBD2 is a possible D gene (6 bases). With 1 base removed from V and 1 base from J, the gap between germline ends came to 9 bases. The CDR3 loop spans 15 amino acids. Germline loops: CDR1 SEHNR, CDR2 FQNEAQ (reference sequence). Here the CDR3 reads CASSLEGTGTDTQYF. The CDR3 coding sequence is TGTGCCAGCAGCTTAGAGGGGACTGGCACAGATACGCAGTATTTT. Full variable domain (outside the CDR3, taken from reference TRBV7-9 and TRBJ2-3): DTGVSQNPRHKITKRGQNVTFRCDPISEHNRLYWYRQTLGQGPEFLTYFQNEAQLEKSRLLSDRFSAERPKGSFSTLEIQRTEQGDSAMYLCASSLEGTGTDTQYFGPGTRLTVL.

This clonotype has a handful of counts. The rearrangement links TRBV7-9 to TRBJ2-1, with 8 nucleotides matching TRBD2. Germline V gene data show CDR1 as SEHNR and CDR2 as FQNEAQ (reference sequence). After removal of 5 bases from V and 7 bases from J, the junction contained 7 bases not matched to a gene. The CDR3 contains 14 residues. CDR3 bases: TGTGCCAGCAGCAAAGAGGGACTAGGGAATGAGCAGTTCTTC. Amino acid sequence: CASSKEGLGNEQFF.

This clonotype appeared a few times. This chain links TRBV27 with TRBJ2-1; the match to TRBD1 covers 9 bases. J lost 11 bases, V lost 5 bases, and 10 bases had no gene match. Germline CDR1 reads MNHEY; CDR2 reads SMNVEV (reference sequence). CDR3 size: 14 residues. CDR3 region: CASSTRDRVAQQFF. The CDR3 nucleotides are TGTGCCAGCAGTACCCGGGACAGGGTGGCCCAGCAGTTCTTC.

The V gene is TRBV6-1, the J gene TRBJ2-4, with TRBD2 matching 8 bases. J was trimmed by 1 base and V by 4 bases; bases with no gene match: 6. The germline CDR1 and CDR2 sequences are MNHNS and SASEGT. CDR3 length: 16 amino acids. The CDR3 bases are TGTGCCAGCAGTGGGATCGGGGGGGCGGCCAAAAACATTCAGTACTTC. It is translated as CASSGIGGAAKNIQYF.

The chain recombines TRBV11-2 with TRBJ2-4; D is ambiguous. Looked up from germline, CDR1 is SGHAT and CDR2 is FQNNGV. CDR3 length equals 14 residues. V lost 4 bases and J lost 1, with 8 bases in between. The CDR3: CASSSSRAKNIQYF. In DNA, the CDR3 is TGTGCCAGCAGCTCCTCCAGGGCCAAAAACATTCAGTACTTC.

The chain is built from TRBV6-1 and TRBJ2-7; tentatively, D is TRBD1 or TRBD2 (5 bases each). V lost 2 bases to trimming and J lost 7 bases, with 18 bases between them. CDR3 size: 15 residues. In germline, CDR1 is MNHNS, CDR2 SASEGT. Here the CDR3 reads CASSERPGTPREQYF. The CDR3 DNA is TGTGCCAGCAGTGAACGACCTGGGACGCCTCGAGAGCAGTACTTC.

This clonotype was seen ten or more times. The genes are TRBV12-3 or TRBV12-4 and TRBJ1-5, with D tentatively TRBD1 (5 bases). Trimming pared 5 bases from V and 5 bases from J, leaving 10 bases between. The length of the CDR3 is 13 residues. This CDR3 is CASSQDTHQPQHF. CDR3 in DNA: TGTGCCAGCAGTCAGGACACCCATCAGCCCCAGCATTTT.